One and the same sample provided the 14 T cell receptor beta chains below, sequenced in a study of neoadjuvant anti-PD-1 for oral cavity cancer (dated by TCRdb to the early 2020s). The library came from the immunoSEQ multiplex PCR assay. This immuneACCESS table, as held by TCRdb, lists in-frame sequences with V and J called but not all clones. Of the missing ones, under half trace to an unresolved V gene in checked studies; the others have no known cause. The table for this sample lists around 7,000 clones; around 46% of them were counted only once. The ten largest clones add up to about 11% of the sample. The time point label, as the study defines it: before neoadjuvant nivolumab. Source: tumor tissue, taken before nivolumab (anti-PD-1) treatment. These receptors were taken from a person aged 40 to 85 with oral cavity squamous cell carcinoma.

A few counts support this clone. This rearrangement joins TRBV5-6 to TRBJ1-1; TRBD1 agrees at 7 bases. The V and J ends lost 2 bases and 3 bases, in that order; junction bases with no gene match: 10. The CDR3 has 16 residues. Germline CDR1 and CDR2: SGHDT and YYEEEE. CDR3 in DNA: TGTGCCAGCAGCTTTCCCCCCGACAGGGCTCACACTGAAGCTTTCTTT. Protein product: CASSFPPDRAHTEAFF.

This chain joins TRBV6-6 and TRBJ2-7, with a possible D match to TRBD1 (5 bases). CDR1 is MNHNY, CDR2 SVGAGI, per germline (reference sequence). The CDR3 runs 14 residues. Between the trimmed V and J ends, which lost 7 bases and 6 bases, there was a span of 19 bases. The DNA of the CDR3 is TGTGCCAGCACTGAGTTAGGGGCATGGGGCGAGCAGTACTTC. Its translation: CASTELGAWGEQYF.

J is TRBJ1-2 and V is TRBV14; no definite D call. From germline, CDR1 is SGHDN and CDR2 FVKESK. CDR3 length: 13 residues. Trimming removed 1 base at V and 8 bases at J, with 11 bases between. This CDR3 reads CASSQVGVFGYTF. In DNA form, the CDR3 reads TGTGCCAGCAGCCAAGTTGGGGTTTTCGGCTACACCTTC.

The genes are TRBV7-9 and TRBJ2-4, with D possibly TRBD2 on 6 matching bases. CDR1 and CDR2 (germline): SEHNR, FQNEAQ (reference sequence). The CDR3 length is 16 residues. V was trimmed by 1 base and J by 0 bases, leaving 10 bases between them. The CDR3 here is CASSLGGVTAKNIQYF. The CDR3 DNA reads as TGTGCCAGCAGCTTAGGGGGGGTTACAGCCAAAAACATTCAGTACTTC.

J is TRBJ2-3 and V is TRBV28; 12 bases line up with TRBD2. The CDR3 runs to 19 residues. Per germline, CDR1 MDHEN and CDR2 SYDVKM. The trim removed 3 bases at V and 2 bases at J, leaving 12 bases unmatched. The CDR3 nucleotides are TGTGCCAGCAGTTTTTCGTCAGGTACTAGCGGGAGGTACACAGATACGCAGTATTTT. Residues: CASSFSSGTSGRYTDTQYF.

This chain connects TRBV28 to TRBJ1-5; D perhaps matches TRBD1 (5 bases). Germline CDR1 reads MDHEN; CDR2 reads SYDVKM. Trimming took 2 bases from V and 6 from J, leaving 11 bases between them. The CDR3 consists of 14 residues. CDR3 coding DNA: TGTGCCAGCAGTTTAGGGGGGGTCGTTCAGCCCCAGCATTTT. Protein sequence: CASSLGGVVQPQHF.

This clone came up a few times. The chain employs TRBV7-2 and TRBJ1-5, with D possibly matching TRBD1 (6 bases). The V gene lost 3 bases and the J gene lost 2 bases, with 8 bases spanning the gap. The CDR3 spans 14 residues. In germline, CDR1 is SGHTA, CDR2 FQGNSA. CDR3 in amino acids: CASSFSGGNQPQHF. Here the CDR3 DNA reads TGTGCCAGCAGCTTTTCAGGGGGCAATCAGCCCCAGCATTTT.

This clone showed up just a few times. CDR3: CASSPGQPSEKLFF. For the CDR3, the DNA is TGTGCCAGTAGTCCGGGACAGCCGAGTGAAAAACTGTTTTTT. The V and J genes are TRBV19 and TRBJ1-4; the match to TRBD1 covers 7 bases. The CDR3 sequence is 14 residues long. Germline lookup yields CDR1 LNHDA and CDR2 SQIVND (reference sequence). V shed 5 bases, J shed 7 bases, and the junction held 7 bases outside the gene matches.

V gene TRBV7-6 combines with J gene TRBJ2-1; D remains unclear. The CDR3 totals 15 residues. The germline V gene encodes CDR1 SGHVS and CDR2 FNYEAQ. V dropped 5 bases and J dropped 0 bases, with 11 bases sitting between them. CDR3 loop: CASSPSGISYNEQFF. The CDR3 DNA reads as TGTGCCAGCAGCCCCTCGGGCATCTCCTACAATGAGCAGTTCTTC. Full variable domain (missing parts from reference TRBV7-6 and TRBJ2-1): GAGVSQSPRYKVTKRGQDVALRCDPISGHVSLYWYRQALGQGPEFLTYFNYEAQQDKSGLPNDRFSAERPEGSISTLTIQRTEQRDSAMYRCASSPSGISYNEQFFGPGTRLTVL.

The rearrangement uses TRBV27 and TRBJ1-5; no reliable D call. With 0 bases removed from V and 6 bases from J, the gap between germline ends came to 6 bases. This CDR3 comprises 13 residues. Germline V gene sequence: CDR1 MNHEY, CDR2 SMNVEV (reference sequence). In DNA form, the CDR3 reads TGTGCCAGCAGTTTATCTTTTGGTCAGCCCCAGCATTTT. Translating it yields CASSLSFGQPQHF.

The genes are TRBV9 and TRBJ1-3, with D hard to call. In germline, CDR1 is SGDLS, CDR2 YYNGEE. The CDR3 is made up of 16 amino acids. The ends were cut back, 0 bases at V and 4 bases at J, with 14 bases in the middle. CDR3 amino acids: CASSVVGSGTGNTIYF. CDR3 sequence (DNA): TGTGCCAGCAGCGTAGTGGGTTCGGGAACCGGAAACACCATATATTTT.

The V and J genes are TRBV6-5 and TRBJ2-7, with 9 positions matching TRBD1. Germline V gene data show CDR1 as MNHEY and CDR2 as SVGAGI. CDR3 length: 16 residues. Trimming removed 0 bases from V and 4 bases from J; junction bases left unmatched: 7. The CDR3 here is CASSYSRTGDSYEQYF. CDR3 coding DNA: TGTGCCAGCAGTTACTCCCGGACAGGGGATTCTTACGAGCAGTACTTC.

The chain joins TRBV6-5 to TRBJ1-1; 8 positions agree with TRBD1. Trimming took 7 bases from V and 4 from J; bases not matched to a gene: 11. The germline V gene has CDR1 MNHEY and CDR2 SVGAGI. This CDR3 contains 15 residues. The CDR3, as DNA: TGTGCCAGCACCGAAAGACAGGGGAGAGGCACTGAAGCTTTCTTT. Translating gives CASTERQGRGTEAFF.

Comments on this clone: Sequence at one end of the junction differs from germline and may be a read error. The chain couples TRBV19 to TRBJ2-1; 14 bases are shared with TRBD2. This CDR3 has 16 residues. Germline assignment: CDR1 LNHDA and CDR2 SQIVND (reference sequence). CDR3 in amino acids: CATKSARPGLAGVMVF. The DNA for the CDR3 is TGTGCCACTAAGTCGGCTCGACCGGGACTAGCGGGAGTAATGGTCTTC.